A selection of T cell receptor beta chains follows, all from one sample in a study of beta chain features in type 1 diabetes. Sequencing was performed with immunoSEQ multiplex PCR; in TCRdb, only in-frame clones are kept and a portion is missing. Of about 650,000 clones detected, roughly an eighth appear once; the ten largest clones hold 0.09% to 0.15%. Sequencing was performed on naive CD4+ T cells from blood. Every receptor here comes from a man aged 25-45 years with type 1 diabetes. Each CDR3 is given with its conserved first and last residue. D genes are given only for firm matches. Size values are once, few and many counts, or a class for expanded clones, and some rows have none.

TRBJ2-7 . TRBV4-2 few CASSSRDGFSYEQYF TGTGCCAGCAGCAGCCGGGACGGCTTCTCCTACGAGCAGTACTTC
TRBJ1-6 . TRBV6-5 once CAITGTANSPLHF TGTGCCATCACAGGAACAGCTAATTCACCCCTCCACTTT
TRBJ2-5 TRBD2 TRBV9 few CASNRGANAGGTQYF TGTGCCAGCAACCGCGGGGCCAATGCGGGGGGGACCCAGTACTTC
TRBJ2-7 . TRBV14 . CASSQDFAGVKNYEQYF TGTGCCAGCAGCCAAGATTTCGCAGGGGTGAAGAATTACGAGCAGTACTTC
TRBJ2-6 TRBD1 TRBV28 few CASSSGGTGANVLTF TGTGCCAGCAGTTCAGGGGGCACTGGGGCCAACGTCCTGACTTTC
TRBJ1-2 . TRBV27 few CASSDLSRAAFNYGYTF TGTGCCAGCAGCGATCTGAGCAGGGCAGCCTTTAACTATGGCTACACCTTC
TRBJ1-6 TRBD1 TRBV2 . CASRGTGTGQSLHF TGTGCCAGCAGGGGAACCGGGACAGGTCAGTCCCTCCACTTT
TRBJ1-2 . TRBV9 few CASSAQIASNYGYTF TGTGCCAGCAGCGCCCAGATAGCCTCTAACTATGGCTACACCTTC
TRBJ2-7 . TRBV7-9 few CASSATSGNFYEQYF TGTGCCAGCAGCGCGACCTCCGGGAATTTCTACGAGCAGTACTTC
TRBJ2-5 . TRBV7-9 few CASSLIQTQYF TGTGCCAGCAGCTTAATCCAGACCCAGTACTTC
TRBJ2-3 . TRBV30 few CAWSRIRLTDTQYF TGTGCCTGGAGTCGGATAAGACTCACAGATACGCAGTATTTT
TRBJ2-1 TRBD2 TRBV29-1 . CSAGTSGVEQFF TGCAGCGCCGGGACTAGCGGGGTTGAGCAGTTCTTC
TRBJ1-5 . TRBV7-2 . CASSLVIGPQPQHF TGTGCCAGCAGCTTAGTCATAGGGCCCCAGCCCCAGCATTTT
TRBJ1-2 TRBD1 TRBV10-3 few CAISTGQGPYGYTF TGTGCCATCAGTACGGGACAGGGCCCCTATGGCTACACCTTC
TRBJ2-1 . TRBV7-9 . CASSSIPGRNEQFF TGTGCCAGCAGCTCTATACCAGGGAGAAATGAGCAGTTCTTC
TRBJ1-2 . TRBV27 few CASSFHPGDYGYTF TGTGCCAGCAGTTTTCACCCGGGGGACTATGGCTACACCTTC
TRBJ2-3 . TRBV10-3 . CAISDGGGSDTQYF TGTGCCATCAGTGATGGGGGAGGCTCAGATACGCAGTATTTT
TRBJ1-1 TRBD1 TRBV29-1 . CSVTPGTVTEAFF TGCAGCGTTACCCCCGGGACAGTTACTGAAGCTTTCTTT
TRBJ1-3 . TRBV19 . CASRSMVGNTIYF TGTGCCAGTAGAAGTATGGTCGGAAACACCATATATTTT
TRBJ2-7 TRBD1 TRBV6-5 . CASSYTRTGKGYEQYF TGTGCCAGCAGTTACACCCGGACAGGAAAGGGGTACGAGCAGTACTTC
TRBJ1-1 . TRBV10-3 . CAISDRESEAFF TGTGCCATCAGTGACAGGGAATCTGAAGCTTTCTTT
TRBJ1-5 . TRBV7-2 few CASSLVSRGSNQPQHF TGTGCCAGCAGCTTAGTCAGTCGGGGATCCAATCAGCCCCAGCATTTT
TRBJ1-2 . TRBV7-9 . CASSLEEGPGYTF TGTGCCAGCAGCTTAGAAGAGGGACCTGGCTACACCTTC
TRBJ2-1 . TRBV2 . CASQVGVNEQFF TGTGCCAGTCAGGTTGGGGTTAATGAGCAGTTCTTC
TRBJ2-3 . TRBV7-2 few CASSLVTRGGADTQYF TGTGCCAGCAGCTTAGTAACCAGGGGGGGCGCGGATACGCAGTATTTT
TRBJ1-3 . TRBV4-3 few CASSQAASGNTIYF TGCGCCAGCAGCCAAGCGGCCTCTGGAAACACCATATATTTT
TRBJ2-7 . TRBV5-4 . CASSLEQGIGSGQYF TGTGCCAGCAGCTTGGAACAGGGTATCGGTTCGGGGCAGTACTTC
TRBJ2-2 . TRBV2 few CASSGLASSNTGELFF TGTGCCAGCAGTGGGTTGGCTAGCTCGAACACCGGGGAGCTGTTTTTT
TRBJ2-1 TRBD2 TRBV9 . CASSVGGRGNSYNEQFF TGTGCCAGCAGCGTCGGCGGGAGGGGTAATTCCTACAATGAGCAGTTCTTC
TRBJ2-1 . TRBV30 few CAWRTPGSGNEQFF TGTGCCTGGAGAACCCCGGGTTCTGGTAATGAGCAGTTCTTC
TRBJ2-1 . TRBV5-1 . CASSLVGNQEGFF TGCGCCAGCAGCTTGGTCGGAAACCAAGAAGGTTTCTTC
TRBJ2-7 TRBD1 TRBV7-6 . CASSTLSGTGIYEQYF TGTGCCAGCAGCACACTTTCCGGGACAGGGATCTACGAGCAGTACTTC
TRBJ2-1 TRBD2 TRBV29-1 . CSVEIFGRGFSYNEQFF TGCAGCGTTGAAATCTTTGGGCGGGGGTTCTCCTACAATGAGCAGTTCTTC
TRBJ1-2 TRBD1 TRBV5-1 few CASSSLRQGADGYTF TGCGCCAGCAGCTCCCTACGACAGGGGGCCGATGGCTACACCTTC
TRBJ2-7 TRBD1 TRBV9 few CASSVGDRASYEQYF TGTGCCAGCAGCGTAGGGGACAGGGCTTCCTACGAGCAGTACTTC
TRBJ1-6 . TRBV5-1 few CASSLDGRSSPLHF TGCGCCAGCAGCTTGGATGGTAGGAGTTCACCCCTCCACTTT
TRBJ2-1 . TRBV5-4 few CASSLRQGGNEQFF TGTGCCAGCAGCTTGAGGCAGGGAGGCAATGAGCAGTTCTTC
TRBJ1-5 . TRBV10-3 few CAISEYRVEQPQHF TGTGCCATCAGTGAGTACAGGGTCGAGCAGCCCCAGCATTTT
TRBJ1-1 . TRBV10-3 . CASSPTNTEAFF TGTGCCAGCAGCCCAACGAACACTGAAGCTTTCTTT
TRBJ1-5 . TRBV2 few CASSGQPNQPQHF TGTGCCAGCAGTGGACAGCCCAATCAGCCCCAGCATTTT
TRBJ2-2 . TRBV19 . CASSMTANTGELFF TGTGCCAGTAGTATGACAGCTAACACCGGGGAGCTGTTTTTT
TRBJ2-5 . TRBV12-2 . CASRLGQHMKETQYF TGTGCAAGTCGCCTGGGACAGCATATGAAAGAGACCCAGTACTTC
TRBJ2-7 TRBD2 TRBV9 . CASSVALPGSGASYEQYF TGTGCCAGCAGCGTAGCCCTTCCGGGTAGCGGGGCCTCCTACGAGCAGTACTTC
TRBJ1-1 . TRBV4-1 . CASSRQGDQHTEAFF TGCGCCAGCAGCCGCCAAGGGGATCAACACACTGAAGCTTTCTTT
TRBJ2-4 TRBD1 TRBV19 . CASSADRGLFKNIQYF TGTGCCAGTAGCGCTGACAGGGGGCTGTTCAAAAACATTCAGTACTTC
TRBJ2-1 . TRBV11-1 few CASSQGGGAYNEQFF TGTGCCAGCAGCCAAGGGGGAGGCGCCTACAATGAGCAGTTCTTC
TRBJ1-1 . TRBV7-2 few CASSLVAAQSTEAFF TGTGCCAGCAGCTTAGTGGCGGCGCAGAGCACTGAAGCTTTCTTT
TRBJ2-1 . TRBV9 . CASSSAVYNEQFF TGTGCCAGCAGCAGCGCAGTCTACAATGAGCAGTTCTTC
TRBJ2-1 . TRBV28 few CASSLAGAGSYNEQFF TGTGCCAGCAGTTTAGCTGGGGCGGGCTCCTACAATGAGCAGTTCTTC
TRBJ1-1 . TRBV7-2 . CASSKAGGGNTEAFF TGTGCCAGCAGCAAAGCGGGGGGTGGGAACACTGAAGCTTTCTTT